In its sample, the clone carrying this TCR beta chain was seen a few times. Its antigen remains unidentified. CDR3 length: 16 amino acids. Trimming cost V 6 bases and J 4 bases; bases outside gene matches: 8. This specimen comes from a study of T cell repertoires in cytomegalovirus infection. The study's findings and limits: Using cumulative public TCR beta family frequency, the authors identified those who carried CMV together with the relevant HLA. Clonotype analysis showed dominance of the ex vivo response by HLA-C-restricted CMV-specific TCR beta clonotypes.

From the reads, TCRdb called clonotypes with MiXCR, one entry per CDR3 protein. This sample yields 500,000 or so distinct CDR3 sequences, of which about 17% are seen a single time; roughly a quarter belongs to the top ten. The source material was CD8+ T cells from PBMCs. This TCR was sampled from a human donor in good health (CMV status not recorded). Some clones in this sample may be carry-over from other donors' samples. The chain employs TRBV12-3 or TRBV12-4 and TRBJ2-5, with 13 nucleotides matching TRBD2. The CDR3 nucleotides are TGTGCCAGCAGCCGAACTAGCGGGGGGGCAACAGAGACCCAGTACTTC. Translation: CASSRTSGGATETQYF.